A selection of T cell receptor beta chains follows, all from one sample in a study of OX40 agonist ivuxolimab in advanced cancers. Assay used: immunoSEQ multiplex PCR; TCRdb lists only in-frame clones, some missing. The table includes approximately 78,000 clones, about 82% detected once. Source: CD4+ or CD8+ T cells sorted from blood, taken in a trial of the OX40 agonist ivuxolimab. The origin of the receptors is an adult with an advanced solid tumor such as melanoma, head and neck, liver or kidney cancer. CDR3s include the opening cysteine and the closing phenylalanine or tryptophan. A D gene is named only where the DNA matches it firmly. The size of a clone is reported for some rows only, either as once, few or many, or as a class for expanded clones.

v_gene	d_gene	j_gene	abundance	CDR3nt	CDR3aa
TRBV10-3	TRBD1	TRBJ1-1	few	TGTGCCATCAGGGGACAGCAGAACACTGAAGCTTTCTTT	CAIRGQQNTEAFF
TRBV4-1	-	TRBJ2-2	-	TGCGCCAGCAGCCAGGGAATATGGCCCGGGGAGCTGTTTTTT	CASSQGIWPGELFF
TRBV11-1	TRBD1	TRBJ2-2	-	TGTGCCAGCACCGACAGGGTTACCGGGGAGCTGTTTTTT	CASTDRVTGELFF
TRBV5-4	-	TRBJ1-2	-	TGTGCCAGCAGCTTGGCAGGGACCTATGGCTACACCTTC	CASSLAGTYGYTF
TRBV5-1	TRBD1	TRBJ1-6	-	TGCGCCAGCAGCTTGGGAGCCGGGACAGGGGGGAATTCACCCCTCCACTTT	CASSLGAGTGGNSPLHF
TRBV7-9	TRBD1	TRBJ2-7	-	TGTGCCAGCAGTCGTCTAGCCGGGACAGGAGCTTCCTACGAGCAGTACTTC	CASSRLAGTGASYEQYF
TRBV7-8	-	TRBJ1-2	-	TGTGCCAGCAGCTTAGTTGACAGAGGGAGGAGGGGCTACACCTTC	CASSLVDRGRRGYTF
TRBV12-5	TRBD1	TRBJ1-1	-	TGTGCTAGTGGTTTCCAGGGGGGGACTGAAGCTTTCTTT	CASGFQGGTEAFF
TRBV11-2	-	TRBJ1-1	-	TGTGCCAGCAGCTTAACCGTAGGGTGGAACACTGAAGCTTTCTTT	CASSLTVGWNTEAFF
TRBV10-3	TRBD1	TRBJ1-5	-	TGTGCCATCAGTGAAGAGGACAGGGACAATCAGCCCCAGCATTTT	CAISEEDRDNQPQHF
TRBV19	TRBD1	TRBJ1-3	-	TGTGCCAGTAGTTCCAGGGACAGGGGCTCTGGAAACACCATATATTTT	CASSSRDRGSGNTIYF
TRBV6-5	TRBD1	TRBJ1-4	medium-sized	TGTGCCACACGGGACAGCGGATTTAATGAAAAACTGTTTTTT	CATRDSGFNEKLFF
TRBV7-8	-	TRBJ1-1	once	TGTGCCAGCAGCTTAACGGGTCCGAACACTGAAGCTTTCTTT	CASSLTGPNTEAFF
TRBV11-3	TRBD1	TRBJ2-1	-	TGTGCCAGCAGCTTAGCCGGGACAGGGGGCAGTGAGCAGTTCTTC	CASSLAGTGGSEQFF
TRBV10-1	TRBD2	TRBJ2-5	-	TGCGCCAGCAGTGCCGGCCTAGCGGGGGGAGGTGAGACCCAGTACTTC	CASSAGLAGGGETQYF
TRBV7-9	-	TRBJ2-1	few	TGTGCCAGCAGTAGGGGATCCTACAATGAGCAGTTCTTC	CASSRGSYNEQFF
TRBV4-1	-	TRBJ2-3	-	TGCGCCAGCAGCCGGGGACTCCGGGGCCCCACACATACGCAGTATTTT	CASSRGLRGPTHTQYF
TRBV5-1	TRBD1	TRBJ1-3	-	TGCGCCAGCGCTGGGACAGACAGAAACACCATATATTTT	CASAGTDRNTIYF
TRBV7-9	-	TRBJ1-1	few	TGTGCCAGCAGCTTAGCCGGACAGCGGGGTGGCTTAGCTTTCTTT	CASSLAGQRGGLAFF
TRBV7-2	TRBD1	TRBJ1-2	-	TGTGCCAGCAGCTTAGGAGGGACAGGGGTTAACTATGGCTACACCTTC	CASSLGGTGVNYGYTF
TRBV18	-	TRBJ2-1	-	TGTGCCAGCTCACCGCCTTACAATGAGCAGTTCTTC	CASSPPYNEQFF
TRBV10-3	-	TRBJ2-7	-	TGTGCCATCAGTGAGTCTTGGACCGCACCTCCTAACGAGCAGTACTTC	CAISESWTAPPNEQYF
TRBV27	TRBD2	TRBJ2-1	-	TGTGCCAGCAGTTTTCACCCAGCAGGGACTAGCGGGAGGTTGGCCTACAATGAGCAGTTCTTC	CASSFHPAGTSGRLAYNEQFF
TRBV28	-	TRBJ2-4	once	TGTGCCAGCAGCAGACAGCAAGCCAAAAACATTCAGTACTTC	CASSRQQAKNIQYF